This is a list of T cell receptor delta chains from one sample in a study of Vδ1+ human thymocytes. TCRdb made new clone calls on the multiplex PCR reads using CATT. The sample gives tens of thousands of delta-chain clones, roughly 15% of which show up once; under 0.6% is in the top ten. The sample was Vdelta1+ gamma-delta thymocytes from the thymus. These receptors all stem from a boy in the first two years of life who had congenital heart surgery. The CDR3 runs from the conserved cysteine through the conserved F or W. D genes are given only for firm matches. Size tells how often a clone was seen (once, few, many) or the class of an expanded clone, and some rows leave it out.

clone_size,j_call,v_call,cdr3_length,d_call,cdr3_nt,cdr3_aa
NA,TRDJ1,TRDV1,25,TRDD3,TGTGCTCTTGGGGAACTAGTATTTCCTACGGACGAGCTGCGGGGATACGCGGGGTACACCGATAAACTCATCTTT,CALGELVFPTDELRGYAGYTDKLIF
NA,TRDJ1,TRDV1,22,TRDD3,TGTGCTCTTGGGGAACTGCCCTACGTCGGTAACTGGGGGATAAACGCCCCGGATAAACTCATCTTT,CALGELPYVGNWGINAPDKLIF
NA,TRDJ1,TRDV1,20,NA,TGTGCTCTTGGGGAACTCGGTCCCTACGCCAGTACTGGAATAACCGATAAACTCATCTTT,CALGELGPYASTGITDKLIF
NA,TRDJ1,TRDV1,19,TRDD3,TGTGCTCTTGGGTTTCCGTTCCACTGGGGGATACCCCCGACCGATAAACTCATCTTT,CALGFPFHWGIPPTDKLIF
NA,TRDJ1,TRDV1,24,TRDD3,TGTGCTCTTGGGGAACTACTGCTGGGCCTTCCATTCTTTACTGGGGGACCGTACACCGATAAACTCATCTTT,CALGELLLGLPFFTGGPYTDKLIF
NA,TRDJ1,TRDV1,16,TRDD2,TGTGCTCTTGGGGAAGCCTTCCTATGGAGCACCGATAAACTCATCTTT,CALGEAFLWSTDKLIF
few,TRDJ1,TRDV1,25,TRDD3,TGTGCTCTTGGGGAACTTCCCCTGGTACTGGGGGACTTCTTTACTGGGGATCGGCTCACCGATAAACTCATCTTT,CALGELPLVLGDFFTGDRLTDKLIF
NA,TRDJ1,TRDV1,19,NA,TGTGCTCTTGGGGAACGTTGGGATGACTGCAGACCGTACACCGATAAACTCATCTTT,CALGERWDDCRPYTDKLIF
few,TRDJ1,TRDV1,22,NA,TGTGCTCTTGGGCCACATCATATTCCCGAACTCCGGTCCTTTAGGTACACCGATAAACTCATCTTT,CALGPHHIPELRSFRYTDKLIF
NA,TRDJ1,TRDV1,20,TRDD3,TGTGCTCTTGGGGAGTCTCGTCCTGAGTGGGGGATACCCTCCACCGATAAACTCATCTTT,CALGESRPEWGIPSTDKLIF